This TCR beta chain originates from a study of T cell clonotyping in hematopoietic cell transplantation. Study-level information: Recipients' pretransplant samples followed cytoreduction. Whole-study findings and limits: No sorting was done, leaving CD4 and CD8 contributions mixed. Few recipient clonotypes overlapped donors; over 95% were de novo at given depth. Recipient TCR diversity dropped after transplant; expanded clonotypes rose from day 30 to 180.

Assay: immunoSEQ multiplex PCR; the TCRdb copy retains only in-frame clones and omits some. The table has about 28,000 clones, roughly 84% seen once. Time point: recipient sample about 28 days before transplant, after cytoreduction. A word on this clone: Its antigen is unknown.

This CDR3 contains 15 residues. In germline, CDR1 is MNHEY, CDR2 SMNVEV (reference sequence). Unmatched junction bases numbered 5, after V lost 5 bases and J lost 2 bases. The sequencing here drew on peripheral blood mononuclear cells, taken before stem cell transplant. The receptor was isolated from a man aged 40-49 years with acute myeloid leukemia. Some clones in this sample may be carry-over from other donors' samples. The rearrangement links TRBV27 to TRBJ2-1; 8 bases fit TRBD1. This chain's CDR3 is CASSPDRVAYNEQFF. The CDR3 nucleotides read TGTGCCAGCAGTCCGGACAGGGTAGCCTACAATGAGCAGTTCTTC.